This T cell receptor (beta chain) appears in the sequencing data of a study of control samples from healthy donors and cancer patients. The V gene end was trimmed by 5 bases and the J gene end by 7 bases; junction bases not matched to a gene: 11. This CDR3 region has 15 residues. The germline gives CDR1 MDHEN, CDR2 SYDVKM. Clones were read by immunoSEQ multiplex PCR, and TCRdb kept only the in-frame ones, dropping some. The table shows 120,000 to 150,000 clones, with 75% to 90% occurring only once. V and J are TRBV28 and TRBJ2-1; 7 bases match TRBD2. Input material: blood. The source of this sequence is a woman younger than 45 in good health. The CDR3 DNA is TGTGCCAGCAGTCCCCAGCGGGATCACACAAATGAGCAGTTCTTC. Its translation is CASSPQRDHTNEQFF.